This record looks at one T cell receptor (beta chain) sequence and its context. These data originate in a study of blood T cell repertoires in COVID-19. From germline, CDR1 is SGDLS and CDR2 YYNGEE. The CDR3 extends over 15 amino acids. Germline trimming cut 3 bases from V and 5 bases from J; bases unmatched to any gene: 11. The assay was immunoSEQ multiplex PCR, and TCRdb's table has in-frame clones only and misses some. The table has around 170,000 clones, around four fifths seen once. The chain couples TRBV9 to TRBJ2-7; 7 nucleotides match TRBD1. The clonotype originates from a young man with active or convalescent COVID-19. Sequenced input: peripheral blood. Here the CDR3 reads CASSARQGTKDEQYF. CDR3 sequence (DNA): TGTGCCAGCAGCGCGAGACAGGGCACCAAGGACGAGCAGTACTTC.